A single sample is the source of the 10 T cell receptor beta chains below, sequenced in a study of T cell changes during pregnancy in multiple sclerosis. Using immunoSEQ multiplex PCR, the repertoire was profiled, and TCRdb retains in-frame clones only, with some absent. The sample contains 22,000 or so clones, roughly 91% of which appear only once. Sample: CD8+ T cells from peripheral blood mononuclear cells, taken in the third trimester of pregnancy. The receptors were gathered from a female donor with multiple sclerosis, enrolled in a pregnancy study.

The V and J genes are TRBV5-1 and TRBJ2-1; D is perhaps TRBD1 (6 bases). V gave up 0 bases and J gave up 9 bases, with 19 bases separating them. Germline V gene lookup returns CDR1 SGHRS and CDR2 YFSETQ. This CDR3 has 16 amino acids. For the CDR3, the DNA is TGCGCCAGCAGCTTGGATCTTATTCAGGCACAGGGTGAGCAGTTCTTC. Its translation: CASSLDLIQAQGEQFF.

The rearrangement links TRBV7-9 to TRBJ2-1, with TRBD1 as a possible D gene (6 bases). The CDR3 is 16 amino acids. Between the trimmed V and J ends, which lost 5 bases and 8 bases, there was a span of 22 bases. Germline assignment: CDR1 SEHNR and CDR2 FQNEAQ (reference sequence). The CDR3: CASSATSGALEYEQFF. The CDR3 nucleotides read TGTGCCAGCAGCGCGACCTCAGGGGCTCTAGAGTATGAGCAGTTCTTC. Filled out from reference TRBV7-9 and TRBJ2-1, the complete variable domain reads DTGVSQNPRHKITKRGQNVTFRCDPISEHNRLYWYRQTLGQGPEFLTYFQNEAQLEKSRLLSDRFSAERPKGSFSTLEIQRTEQGDSAMYLCASSATSGALEYEQFFGPGTRLTVL.

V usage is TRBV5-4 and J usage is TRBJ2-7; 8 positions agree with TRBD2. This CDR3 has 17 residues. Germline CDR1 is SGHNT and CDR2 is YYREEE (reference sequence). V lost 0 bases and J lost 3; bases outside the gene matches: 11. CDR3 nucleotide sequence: TGTGCCAGCAGCTTGGTACCTAGCGGGCAACCCCTCTACGAGCAGTACTTC. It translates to CASSLVPSGQPLYEQYF.

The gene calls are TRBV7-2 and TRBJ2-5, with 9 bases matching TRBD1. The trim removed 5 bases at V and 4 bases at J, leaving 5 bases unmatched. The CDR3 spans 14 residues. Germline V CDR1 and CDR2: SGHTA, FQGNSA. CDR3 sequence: CASSPTGGGETQYF. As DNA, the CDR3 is TGTGCCAGCAGCCCGACAGGGGGGGGAGAGACCCAGTACTTC.

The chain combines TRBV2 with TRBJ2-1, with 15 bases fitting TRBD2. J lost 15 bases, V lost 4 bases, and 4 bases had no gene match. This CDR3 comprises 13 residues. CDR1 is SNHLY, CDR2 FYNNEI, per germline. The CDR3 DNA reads TGTGCCAGCAGTGCGGGACTAGCGGGGGGACCGTTCTTC. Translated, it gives CASSAGLAGGPFF.

CDR3 protein: CASSFEELDEQYF. The CDR3 bases are TGCGCCAGCAGCTTTGAGGAGTTGGACGAGCAGTACTTC. The V gene is TRBV5-1, the J gene TRBJ2-7, with no clear D. The CDR3 consists of 13 residues. V shed 2 bases and J shed 5 bases, with 11 bases lying between them. From germline, CDR1 is SGHRS and CDR2 YFSETQ.

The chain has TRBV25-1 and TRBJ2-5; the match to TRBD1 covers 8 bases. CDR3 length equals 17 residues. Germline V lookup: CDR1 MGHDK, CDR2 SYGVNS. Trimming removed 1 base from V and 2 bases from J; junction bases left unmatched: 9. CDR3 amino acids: CASSELGRGQKQETQYF. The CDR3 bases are TGTGCCAGCAGTGAATTGGGCAGGGGGCAGAAACAAGAGACCCAGTACTTC.

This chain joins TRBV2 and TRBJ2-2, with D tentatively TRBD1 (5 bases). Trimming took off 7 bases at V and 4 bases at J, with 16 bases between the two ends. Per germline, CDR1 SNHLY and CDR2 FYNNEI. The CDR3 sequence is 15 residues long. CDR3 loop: CASTGASGITGELFF. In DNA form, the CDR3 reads TGTGCCAGCACAGGAGCCTCAGGGATCACCGGGGAGCTGTTTTTT.

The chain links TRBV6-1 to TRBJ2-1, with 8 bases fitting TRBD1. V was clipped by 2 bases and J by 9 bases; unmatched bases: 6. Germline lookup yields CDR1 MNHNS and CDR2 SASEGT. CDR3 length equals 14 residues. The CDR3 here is CASSEFGQGTEQFF. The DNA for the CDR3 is TGTGCCAGCAGTGAATTTGGACAGGGTACTGAGCAGTTCTTC.

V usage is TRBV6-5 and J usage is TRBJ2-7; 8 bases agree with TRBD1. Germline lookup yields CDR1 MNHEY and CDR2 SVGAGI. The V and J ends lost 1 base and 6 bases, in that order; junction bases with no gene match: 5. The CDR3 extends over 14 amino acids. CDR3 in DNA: TGTGCCAGCAGTTACTTGGACAGGGCGGGCGAGCAGTACTTC. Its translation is CASSYLDRAGEQYF.